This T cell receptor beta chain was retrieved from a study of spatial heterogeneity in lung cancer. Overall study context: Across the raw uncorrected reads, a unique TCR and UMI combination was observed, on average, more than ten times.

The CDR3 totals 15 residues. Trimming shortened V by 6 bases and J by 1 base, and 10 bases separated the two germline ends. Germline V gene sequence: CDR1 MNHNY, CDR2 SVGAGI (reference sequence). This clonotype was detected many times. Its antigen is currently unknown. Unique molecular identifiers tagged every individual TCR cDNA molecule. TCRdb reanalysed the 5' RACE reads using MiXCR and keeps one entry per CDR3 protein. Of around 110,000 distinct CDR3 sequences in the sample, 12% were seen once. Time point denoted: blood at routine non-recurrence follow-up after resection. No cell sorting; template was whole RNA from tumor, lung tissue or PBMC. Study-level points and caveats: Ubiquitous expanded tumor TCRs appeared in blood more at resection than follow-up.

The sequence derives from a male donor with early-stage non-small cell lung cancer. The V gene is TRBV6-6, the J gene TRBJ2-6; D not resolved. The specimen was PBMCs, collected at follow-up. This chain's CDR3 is CASSPKGSGANVLTF. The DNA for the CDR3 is TGTGCCAGCAGCCCAAAGGGATCTGGGGCCAACGTCCTGACTTTC.